The source of this T cell receptor beta chain is a study of blood T cell repertoires in COVID-19. Overall study: Samples representing acute and convalescent COVID-19 were sourced from the United States, Italy and Spain.

As originally analysed: Reference gene primer amplification in the assay estimated nucleated cell counts. The table came from immunoSEQ multiplex PCR; TCRdb's copy has only in-frame clones and leaves some out. The V and J calls and clone size are taken from that table; D and trimming were inferred from the DNA. This table has roughly 160,000 clones, about 86% appearing once. This CDR3 is 15 amino acids long. Germline lookup yields CDR1 LNHDA and CDR2 SQIVND (reference sequence). The V gene lost 3 bases and the J gene lost 0 bases, with 9 bases spanning the gap. The sequenced material came from peripheral blood. The TCR comes from a man aged 45-65 years with active or convalescent COVID-19. The V and J genes are TRBV19 and TRBJ2-1; TRBD1 might be the D (5 bases). The CDR3, as DNA: TGTGCCAGTAGTATCCAGGGAATCTCCTACAATGAGCAGTTCTTC. Its protein is CASSIQGISYNEQFF. Complete variable domain (other parts from reference TRBV19 and TRBJ2-1): DGGITQSPKYLFRKEGQNVTLSCEQNLNHDAMYWYRQDPGQGLRLIYYSQIVNDFQKGDIAEGYSVSREKKESFPLTVTSAQKNPTAFYLCASSIQGISYNEQFFGPGTRLTVL.